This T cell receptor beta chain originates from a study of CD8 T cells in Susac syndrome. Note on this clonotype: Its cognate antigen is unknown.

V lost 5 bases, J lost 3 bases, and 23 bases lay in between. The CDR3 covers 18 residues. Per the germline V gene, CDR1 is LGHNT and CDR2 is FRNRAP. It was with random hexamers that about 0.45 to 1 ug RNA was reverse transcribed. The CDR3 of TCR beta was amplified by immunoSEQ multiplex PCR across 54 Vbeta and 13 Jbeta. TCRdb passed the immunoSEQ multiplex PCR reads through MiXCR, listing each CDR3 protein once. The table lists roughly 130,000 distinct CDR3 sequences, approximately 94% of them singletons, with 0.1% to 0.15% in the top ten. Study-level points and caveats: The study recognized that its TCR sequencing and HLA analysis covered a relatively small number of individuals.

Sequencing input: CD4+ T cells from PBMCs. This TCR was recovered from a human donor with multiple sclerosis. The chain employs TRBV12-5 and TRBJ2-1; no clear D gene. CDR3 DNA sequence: TGTGCTAGTGGTCCCCCCCGCATCGATACAACCCGCTACAATGAGCAGTTCTTC. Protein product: CASGPPRIDTTRYNEQFF.